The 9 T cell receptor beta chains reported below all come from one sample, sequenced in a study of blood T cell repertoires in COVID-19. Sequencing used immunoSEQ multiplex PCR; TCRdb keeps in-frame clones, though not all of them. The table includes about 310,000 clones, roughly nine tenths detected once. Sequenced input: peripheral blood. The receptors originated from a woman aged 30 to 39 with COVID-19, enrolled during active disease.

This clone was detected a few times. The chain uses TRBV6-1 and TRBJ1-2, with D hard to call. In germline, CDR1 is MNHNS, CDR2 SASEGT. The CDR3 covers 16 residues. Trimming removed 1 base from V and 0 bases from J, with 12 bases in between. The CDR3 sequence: CASSEEFDLTNYGYTF. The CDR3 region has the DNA TGTGCCAGCAGTGAAGAGTTCGACTTAACTAACTATGGCTACACCTTC.

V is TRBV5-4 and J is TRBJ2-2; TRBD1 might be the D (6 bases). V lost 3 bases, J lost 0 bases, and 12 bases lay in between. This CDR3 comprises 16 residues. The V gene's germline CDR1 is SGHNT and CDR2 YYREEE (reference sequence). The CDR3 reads CASSSRQVTNTGELFF. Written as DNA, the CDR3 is TGTGCCAGCAGCTCTCGACAGGTGACGAACACCGGGGAGCTGTTTTTT.

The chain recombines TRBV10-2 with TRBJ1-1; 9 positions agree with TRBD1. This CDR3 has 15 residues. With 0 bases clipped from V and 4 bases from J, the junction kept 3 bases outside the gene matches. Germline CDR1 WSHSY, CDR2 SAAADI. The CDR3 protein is CASSESDRGFTEAFF. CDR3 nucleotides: TGCGCCAGCAGTGAGTCGGACAGGGGATTCACTGAAGCTTTCTTT.

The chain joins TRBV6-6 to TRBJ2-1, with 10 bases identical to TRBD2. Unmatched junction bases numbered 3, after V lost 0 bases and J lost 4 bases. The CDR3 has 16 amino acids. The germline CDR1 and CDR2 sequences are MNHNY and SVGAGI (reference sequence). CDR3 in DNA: TGTGCCAGCAGTTACTCGCCTAGCGGGGGATACAATGAGCAGTTCTTC. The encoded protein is CASSYSPSGGYNEQFF.

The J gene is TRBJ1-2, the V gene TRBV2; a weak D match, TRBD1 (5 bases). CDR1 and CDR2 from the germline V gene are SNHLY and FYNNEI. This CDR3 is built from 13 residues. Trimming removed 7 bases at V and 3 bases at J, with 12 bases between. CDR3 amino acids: CASTPEQDYGYTF. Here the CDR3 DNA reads TGTGCCAGCACCCCGGAACAGGACTATGGCTACACCTTC.

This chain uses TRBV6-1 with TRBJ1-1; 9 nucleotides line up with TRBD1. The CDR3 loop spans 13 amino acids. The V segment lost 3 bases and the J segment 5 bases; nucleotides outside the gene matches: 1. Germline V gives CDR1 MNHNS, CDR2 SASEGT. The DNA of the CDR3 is TGTGCCAGCAGTGACGACAGGGGGACTGAAGCTTTCTTT. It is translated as CASSDDRGTEAFF.

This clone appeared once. The chain's CDR3 is CASSPGSAGTNYGYTF. Written as DNA, the CDR3 is TGCGCCAGCAGCCCCGGGTCGGCTGGAACTAACTATGGCTACACCTTC. The chain employs TRBV5-1 and TRBJ1-2; D is undetermined. Trimming shortened V by 4 bases and J by 0 bases, and 16 bases separated the two germline ends. Germline loops: CDR1 SGHRS, CDR2 YFSETQ. The CDR3 sequence is 16 residues long.

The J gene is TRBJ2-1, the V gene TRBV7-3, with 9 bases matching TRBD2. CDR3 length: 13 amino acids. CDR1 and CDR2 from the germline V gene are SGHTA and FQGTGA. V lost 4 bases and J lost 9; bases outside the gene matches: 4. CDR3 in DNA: TGTGCCAGCAGCTCGATAGCGGGAGTTGAGCAGTTCTTC. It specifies CASSSIAGVEQFF.

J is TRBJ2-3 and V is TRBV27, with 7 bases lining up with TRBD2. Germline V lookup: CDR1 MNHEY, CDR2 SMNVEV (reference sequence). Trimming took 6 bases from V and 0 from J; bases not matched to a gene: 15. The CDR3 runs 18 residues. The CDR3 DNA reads TGTGCCAGCAGCATCTTGACTAGCCTTATTCCTAGCACAGATACGCAGTATTTT. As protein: CASSILTSLIPSTDTQYF.